The present T cell receptor (beta chain) was sequenced within a study of cytomegalovirus exposure and HLA in healthy donors. Sequenced by immunoSEQ multiplex PCR; TCRdb stores in-frame clones only, minus some. The table has about 170,000 clones, approximately 89% seen once; the top ten hold just over 4%. The V and J ends lost 10 bases and 1 base respectively, with 5 bases between them. The CDR3 totals 11 residues. Per the germline V gene, CDR1 is MNHNS and CDR2 is SASEGT. This receptor was identified in a man aged 18 to 35 in good health and CMV-seropositive. The material sequenced was PBMCs. The V call is TRBV6-1, the J call TRBJ2-1; D unclear. The CDR3 reads CATRSYNEQFF. In DNA, the CDR3 is TGTGCCACCCGTTCCTACAATGAGCAGTTCTTC.